Listed below are T cell receptor beta chains from one sample, sequenced in a study of T cells expressing NK-cell markers. TCRdb reanalyzed the 5' RACE reads and collapses them to one entry per CDR3 protein, without DNA. The sample totals over 150,000 distinct CDR3 sequences. What was sequenced was blood T cells: a sorted CD56 or NKG2C T cell subset, CD4+ or CD8+ T cells, or bulk PBMC T cells (not recorded which). These TCRs come from a man between 18 and 69 years old in good health. Both conserved end residues are part of each CDR3. Clone size is stated in some rows and not others, as once, few, many or a class when expanded.

J gene | clone size | V gene | CDR3 protein
TRBJ1-3 | . | TRBV6-5 | CASSYNSGNTIYF
TRBJ1-1 | . | TRBV2 | CATQEVVPLGAFF
TRBJ2-5 | . | TRBV28 | CASNPSGGRQETQYF
TRBJ2-1 | . | TRBV28 | CASSRQSRRDEQFF
TRBJ2-1 | . | TRBV4-1 | CASSQDPARALGEQFF
TRBJ1-2 | . | TRBV29-1 | CSVVGGGFYGYTF
TRBJ2-7 | . | TRBV3-1 | CASSQDLAREGYEQYF
TRBJ2-1 | . | TRBV11-2 | CASSLDPGILENEQFF
TRBJ2-7 | . | TRBV7-9 | CASSSDLGVASYEQYF
TRBJ2-7 | . | TRBV3-1 | CASSPHSGGSSYEQYF
TRBJ2-7 | . | TRBV7-9 | CASSATGLGTGYEQYF
TRBJ1-4 | . | TRBV15 | CATSRDLASTNEKLFF
TRBJ2-1 | . | TRBV12-3/TRBV12-4 | CASTLQVMNEQFF
TRBJ2-2 | . | TRBV3-1 | CASSQPNRAGNTGELFF
TRBJ2-7 | . | TRBV5-5 | CASSPGQGVSYEQYF
TRBJ2-5 | medium-sized | TRBV4-2 | CASSQVNRRGMLGTQYF
TRBJ2-1 | . | TRBV15 | CATSRDVVATYNEQFF
TRBJ1-1 | . | TRBV7-9 | CASRTGGPHEAFF
TRBJ2-2 | . | TRBV12-3/TRBV12-4 | CASGSGRTGELFF
TRBJ2-1 | . | TRBV20-1 | CSASPRSLYNEQFF
TRBJ1-1 | . | TRBV11-2 | CASSPRGGIAEAFF
TRBJ1-1 | . | TRBV7-9 | CASSSYRDRETEAFF
TRBJ1-1 | . | TRBV7-2 | CASSLASWGDEAFF
TRBJ2-5 | . | TRBV7-9 | CASEIGQGPQETQYF
TRBJ1-1 | . | TRBV27 | CASSLTAGVGTEAFF
TRBJ2-7 | . | TRBV14 | CASTEKRYEQYF
TRBJ2-7 | . | TRBV28 | CASSYVSGTGSYEQYF
TRBJ2-1 | . | TRBV7-6 | CASSRATGPDYNEQFF
TRBJ2-1 | . | TRBV6-1 | CASSDYNSYNEQFF
TRBJ2-1 | . | TRBV11-2 | CASSSPPYNEQFF
TRBJ2-3 | . | TRBV13 | CASSLYRGGASTDTQYF
TRBJ2-7 | . | TRBV27 | CASSLSTGPGYEQYF
TRBJ1-5 | . | TRBV19 | CASGTGPVGYSNQPQHF
TRBJ2-5 | . | TRBV6-1 | CASTVLAGQETQYF
TRBJ2-2 | . | TRBV4-1 | CASTLNGLAGGPGGELFF
TRBJ2-6 | . | TRBV11-2 | CASSLDSGANVLTF
TRBJ2-1 | . | TRBV20-1 | CSAREGTGFDEQFF
TRBJ2-7 | . | TRBV9 | CASSVANDYEQYF
TRBJ1-5 | . | TRBV12-3/TRBV12-4 | CASSPDGSNQPQHF
TRBJ2-3 | . | TRBV7-9 | CASSLTGTTDTQYF
TRBJ2-1 | . | TRBV7-9 | CASSTTGGGGFNNEQFF